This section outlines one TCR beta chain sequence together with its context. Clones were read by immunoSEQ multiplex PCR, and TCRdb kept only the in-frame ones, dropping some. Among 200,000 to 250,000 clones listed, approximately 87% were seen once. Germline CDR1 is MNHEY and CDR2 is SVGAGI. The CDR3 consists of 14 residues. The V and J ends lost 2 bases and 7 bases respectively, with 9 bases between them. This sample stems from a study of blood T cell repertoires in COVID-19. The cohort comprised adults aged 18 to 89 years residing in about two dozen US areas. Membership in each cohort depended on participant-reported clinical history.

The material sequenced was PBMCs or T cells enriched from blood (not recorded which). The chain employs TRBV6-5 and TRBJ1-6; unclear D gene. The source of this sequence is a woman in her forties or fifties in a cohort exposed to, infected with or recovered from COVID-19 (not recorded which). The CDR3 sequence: CASSYQERNSPLHF. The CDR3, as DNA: TGTGCCAGCAGTTACCAAGAGAGGAATTCACCCCTCCACTTT.